Many counts were recorded for the clone carrying this TCR beta chain. This specimen belongs to a study of Graves' ophthalmopathy and Graves' hyperthyroidism. This CDR3 spans 16 amino acids. Trimming stripped 0 bases from V and 5 bases from J, with 16 bases between. Germline CDR1 SGHAT, CDR2 FQNNGV. The authors amplified TCR beta CDR3 regions, and they did so from RNA transcripts for repertoire sequencing. HTBI primers served in a first-round RT-PCR, which a second-round multiplex PCR followed. Via MiXCR, TCRdb re-called the multiplex PCR reads, giving one row per CDR3 protein. The table shows about 370,000 distinct CDR3 sequences, with roughly 17% occurring only once.

The sequence was obtained from an adult woman with stable Graves' hyperthyroidism. The rearrangement joins TRBV11-2 to TRBJ1-2, with D perhaps matching TRBD1 (6 bases). Material: peripheral blood. CDR3 sequence: CASSLESRTQGYGYTF. CDR3 nucleotide sequence: TGTGCCAGCAGCTTAGAATCTCGGACACAGGGTTATGGCTACACCTTC.